This TCR beta chain was captured by sequencing in a study of cytomegalovirus exposure and HLA in healthy donors. General study points: As was reported, the classifier diagnosed cytomegalovirus status with high specificity and sensitivity.

PCR employed 60 Vbeta and 13 Jbeta primers. This table comes from immunoSEQ multiplex PCR, and its TCRdb copy is limited to in-frame clones, with some not included. This table holds 150,000 to 200,000 clones, 76% found once. The CDR3 sequence is 13 residues long. Germline CDR1 and CDR2: LNHDA and SQIVND (reference sequence). V was cut by 5 bases and J by 7 bases, with 14 bases left in between. Nominally healthy donors provided the samples, though records likely missed some immune exposures. In this sample, this clone turned up once. Antigen unknown. The origin of this receptor is a female donor in good health and CMV-seronegative. Sequencing was performed on PBMCs. V and J are TRBV19 and TRBJ1-2, with D maybe TRBD1 (6 bases). The CDR3 DNA follows: TGTGCCAGTAGTGTTCAACAGGGAACTGGCTACACCTTC. This translates into CASSVQQGTGYTF.